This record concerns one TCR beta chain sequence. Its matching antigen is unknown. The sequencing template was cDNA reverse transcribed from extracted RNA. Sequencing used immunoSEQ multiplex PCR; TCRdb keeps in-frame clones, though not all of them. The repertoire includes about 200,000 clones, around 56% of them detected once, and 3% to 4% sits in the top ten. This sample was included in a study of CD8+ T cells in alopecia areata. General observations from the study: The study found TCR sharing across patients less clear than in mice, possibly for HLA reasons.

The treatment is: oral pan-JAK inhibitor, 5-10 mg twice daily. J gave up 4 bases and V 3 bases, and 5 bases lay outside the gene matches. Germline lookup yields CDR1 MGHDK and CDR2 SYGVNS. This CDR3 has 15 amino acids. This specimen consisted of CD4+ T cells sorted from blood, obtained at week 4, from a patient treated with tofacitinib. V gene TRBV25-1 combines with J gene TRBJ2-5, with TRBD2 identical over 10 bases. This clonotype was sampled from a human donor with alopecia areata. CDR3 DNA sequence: TGTGCCAGCAGTGATGCAGCGGGGGGGGGAGAGACCCAGTACTTC. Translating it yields CASSDAAGGGETQYF.